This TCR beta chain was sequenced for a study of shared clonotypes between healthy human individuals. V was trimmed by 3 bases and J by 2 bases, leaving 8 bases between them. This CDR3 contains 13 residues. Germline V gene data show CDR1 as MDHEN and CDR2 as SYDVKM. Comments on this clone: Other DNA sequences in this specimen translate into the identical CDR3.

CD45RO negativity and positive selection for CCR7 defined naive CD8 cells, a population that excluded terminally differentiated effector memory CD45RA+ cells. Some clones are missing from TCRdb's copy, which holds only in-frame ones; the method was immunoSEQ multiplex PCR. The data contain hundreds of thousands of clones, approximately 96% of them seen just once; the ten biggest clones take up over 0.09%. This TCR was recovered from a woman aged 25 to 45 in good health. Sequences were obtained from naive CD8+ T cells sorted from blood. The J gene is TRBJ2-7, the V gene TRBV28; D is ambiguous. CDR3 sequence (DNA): TGTGCCAGCAGTTTCTCCGGAGCCTACGAGCAGTACTTC. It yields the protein CASSFSGAYEQYF.